The 4 T cell receptor beta chains below were found in one sample sequenced in a study of CD8 T cells in ankylosing spondylitis. Study observations and caveats: Typical of ankylosing spondylitis blood, it appeared, was a TCR beta motif of under 10 highly homologous variants.

Their specific antigens are unknown. TCRdb re-called the 5' RACE reads with MiXCR, one entry per CDR3 protein. The sample yields fewer than 400,000 distinct CDR3 sequences, under 25% seen once. The sequencing input was blood, either unsorted or a sorted T cell fraction (not recorded which). Every receptor here comes from a male donor with ankylosing spondylitis.

There are a few counts of this clonotype. The CDR3 loop reads CASSESLSRQDNEQFF. The CDR3 DNA follows: TGCGCCAGCAGTGAGTCGTTATCGCGGCAGGACAATGAGCAGTTCTTC. This rearrangement joins TRBV10-1 to TRBJ2-1; D not certain. V lost 0 bases and J lost 5, with 14 bases in between. Germline CDR1 WNHNN, CDR2 SYGVQD (reference sequence). The CDR3 has 16 amino acids.

This sequence joins TRBV11-3 and TRBJ2-1, with D hard to call. Germline values: CDR1 SGHNT, CDR2 YENEEA. The CDR3 is 14 residues long. V was pared by 0 bases and J by 5 bases, with 8 bases between. In nucleotides, the CDR3 is TGTGCCAGCAGCTTAGAGGCTGCCCACAATGAGCAGTTCTTC. It yields the protein CASSLEAAHNEQFF.

Only a few counts were recorded for this clonotype. The chain has TRBV29-1 and TRBJ2-7; D may be TRBD1 (6 bases). Germline-derived CDR1 and CDR2 are SQVTM and ANQGSEA. This CDR3 has 16 amino acids. V was clipped by 4 bases and J by 7 bases, with 26 bases between them. The CDR3 protein is CSVGPRTVGTSGEQYF. The CDR3 nucleotides read TGCAGCGTTGGGCCCCGGACAGTAGGGACCTCGGGAGAGCAGTACTTC.

Written as DNA, the CDR3 is TGCAGTGCCCGGCCCCGACAGGGGGCCTACAATGAGCAGTTCTTC. Its protein is CSARPRQGAYNEQFF. The chain has TRBV20-1 and TRBJ2-1; 9 positions match TRBD1. CDR3 length: 15 residues. Germline CDR1 reads DFQATT; CDR2 reads SNEGSKA (reference sequence). With 6 bases clipped from V and 2 bases from J, the junction kept 8 bases outside the gene matches.